This record concerns one TCR beta chain sequence. This entry comes from a study of cytotoxic CD8 clonotypes in ibrutinib-treated CLL. The protocol was immunoSEQ multiplex PCR, while the TCRdb copy is restricted to in-frame clones and leaves out a portion. There are around 160,000 clones in the sample; approximately 77% occur only once, and around 2% lies in the top ten. J lost 0 bases, V lost 0 bases, and 7 bases had no gene match. CDR1 LNHNV and CDR2 YYDKDF come from the germline V gene (reference sequence). The CDR3 runs 18 residues. The chain employs TRBV15 and TRBJ2-5, with TRBD2 identical over 10 bases. The sequencing used PBMCs, collected after 12 months of ibrutinib treatment. The clonotype was recovered from a human donor with chronic lymphocytic leukemia. CDR3 nucleotide sequence: TGTGCCACCAGCAGAGATCCGTCAACTAGCGGGGACCAAGAGACCCAGTACTTC. Residues: CATSRDPSTSGDQETQYF.